The 28 T cell receptor beta chains listed next were all sequenced from one sample in a study of T cell responses to AZD1222 COVID-19 vaccine. Repertoires were generated with immunoSEQ multiplex PCR, while TCRdb's copy carries only in-frame clones and drops some. Counted here are about 140,000 clones, about 93% occurring once; the ten biggest clones make up 6% to 7.5%. The material was peripheral blood, obtained 28 days after the second AZD1222 dose. Receptor source: an adult who received the AZD1222 COVID-19 vaccine.

The chain uses TRBV9 and TRBJ2-1; D gene uncertain. From germline, CDR1 is SGDLS and CDR2 YYNGEE. The length of the CDR3 is 14 residues. Trimming cost V 2 bases and J 6 bases, with 12 bases left between them. The CDR3 protein is CASSVPGSGNEQFF. CDR3 DNA: TGTGCCAGCAGCGTGCCAGGTTCAGGCAATGAGCAGTTCTTC. The variable domain in full, completed from reference TRBV9 and TRBJ2-1, reads DSGVTQTPKHLITATGQRVTLRCSPRSGDLSVYWYQQSLDQGLQFLIQYYNGEERAKGNILERFSAQQFPDLHSELNLSSLELGDSALYFCASSVPGSGNEQFFGPGTRLTVL.

CDR3 sequence reads: CASSRDGGTYEQYF. The CDR3 nucleotides read TGTGCCAGCAGTCGGGACGGGGGAACCTACGAGCAGTACTTC. V gene TRBV27 combines with J gene TRBJ2-7, with a possible D match to TRBD2 (6 bases). The CDR3 is 14 residues long. Germline V CDR1 and CDR2: MNHEY, SMNVEV (reference sequence). V lost 5 bases and J 2 bases, leaving 13 bases between the germline ends.

The chain couples TRBV11-2 to TRBJ2-7; 12 bases fit TRBD2. Germline V gene data show CDR1 as SGHAT and CDR2 as FQNNGV. CDR3 length equals 14 residues. The ends lost 5 bases at V and 4 bases at J; junction bases unmatched: 3. The DNA of the CDR3 is TGTGCCAGCAGCCCAACTAGCGGGGGGTACGAGCAGTACTTC. Protein product: CASSPTSGGYEQYF.

The V gene is TRBV7-9, the J gene TRBJ2-2; D call uncertain. Germline values: CDR1 SEHNR, CDR2 FQNEAQ (reference sequence). The CDR3 is 13 amino acids. Trimming stripped 1 base from V and 7 bases from J, with 7 bases between. This CDR3 reads CASSLDFGGELFF. CDR3 DNA: TGTGCCAGCAGCTTAGACTTTGGCGGGGAGCTGTTTTTT.

CDR3 in DNA: TGCGCCAGCAGCAGGGGGAGACTAGCGGGGGAGCAAGAGACCCAGTACTTC. This gives the protein CASSRGRLAGEQETQYF. This chain links TRBV5-1 with TRBJ2-5; TRBD2 matches at 12 bases. Germline CDR1 SGHRS, CDR2 YFSETQ. Trimming at V came to 4 bases and at J to 2 bases, leaving 9 bases not matched to a gene. The CDR3 extends over 17 amino acids.

The chain uses TRBV19 and TRBJ1-6; 9 bases map to TRBD1. The CDR3 runs to 17 residues. Germline CDR1 reads LNHDA; CDR2 reads SQIVND (reference sequence). The V gene end was trimmed by 5 bases and the J gene end by 6 bases; junction bases not matched to a gene: 11. CDR3 in amino acids: CASSDLPNRGLNSPLHF. CDR3 bases: TGTGCCAGTAGTGACCTACCAAACAGGGGGCTTAATTCACCCCTCCACTTT.

This sequence joins TRBV12-3 or TRBV12-4 and TRBJ1-3; D unclear. V lost 8 bases, J lost 0 bases, and 8 bases lay in between. The CDR3 runs 13 residues. The CDR3 nucleotides are TGTGCCAGCTCGGACCCCTCTGGAAACACCATATATTTT. Protein: CASSDPSGNTIYF.

The chain carries TRBV10-1 and TRBJ1-1, with 7 bases lining up with TRBD1. CDR3 length equals 15 residues. Germline CDR1 and CDR2: WNHNN and SYGVQD (reference sequence). V shed 6 bases and J 4 bases; nucleotides not matched to a gene: 11. The CDR3 protein is CASRSTDREVTEAFF. The DNA for the CDR3 is TGCGCCAGCAGATCAACCGACAGGGAGGTCACTGAAGCTTTCTTT.

The chain has TRBV19 and TRBJ1-1; D perhaps matches TRBD1 (6 bases). The V end was cut by 7 bases, the J end by 4 bases, with 10 bases between. This CDR3 has 12 amino acids. CDR1 LNHDA and CDR2 SQIVND come from the germline V gene (reference sequence). The CDR3 DNA reads as TGTGCCAGTACATGGGGGCGCACTGAAGCTTTCTTT. Protein sequence: CASTWGRTEAFF.

The chain links TRBV5-1 to TRBJ2-4; D may match TRBD1 or TRBD2 (5 bases each). V lost 3 bases, J lost 0 bases, and 16 bases lay in between. The length of the CDR3 is 17 residues. Germline CDR1 is SGHRS and CDR2 is YFSETQ. The CDR3 bases are TGCGCCAGCAGCTGGGGCCCACTAGGGTTAGCCAAAAACATTCAGTACTTC. It yields the protein CASSWGPLGLAKNIQYF.

This chain links TRBV14 with TRBJ1-1; D gene unclear. The V end lost 4 bases, the J end lost 3 bases, and 9 bases lay between the germline ends. CDR3 length equals 13 residues. Per the germline V gene, CDR1 is SGHDN and CDR2 is FVKESK. The CDR3 region is CASSLLRHTEAFF. The CDR3 DNA reads as TGTGCCAGCAGCCTACTTCGGCACACTGAAGCTTTCTTT.

The chain has TRBV7-9 and TRBJ2-7; D could derive from TRBD1 or TRBD2 (5 bases each). CDR3 size: 14 residues. From germline, CDR1 is SEHNR and CDR2 FQNEAQ (reference sequence). The germline V and J ends were trimmed by 6 bases and 0 bases, with 12 bases remaining between them. In nucleotides, the CDR3 is TGTGCCAGCAGAATCGGGACGGACTCCTACGAGCAGTACTTC. Amino acid sequence: CASRIGTDSYEQYF.

There are a few counts of this clone. This chain uses TRBV2 with TRBJ1-5; D gene ambiguous. Deletions cut 2 bases from V and 4 bases from J, with 6 bases between. The CDR3 length is 13 residues. CDR1 is SNHLY, CDR2 FYNNEI, per germline. The CDR3 sequence: CASSESSNQPQHF. CDR3 nucleotides: TGTGCCAGCAGTGAATCGTCAAATCAGCCCCAGCATTTT.

This chain joins TRBV27 and TRBJ2-6, with TRBD1 as a possible D gene (6 bases). V was pared by 8 bases and J by 0 bases, with 11 bases between. CDR1 MNHEY and CDR2 SMNVEV come from the germline V gene (reference sequence). CDR3 length: 15 amino acids. The CDR3 nucleotides read TGTGCCAGCCATAGAGGGGGCTCTGGGGCCAACGTCCTGACTTTC. Its translation is CASHRGGSGANVLTF.

V gene TRBV19 combines with J gene TRBJ1-5; no clear D gene. Germline CDR1 is LNHDA and CDR2 is SQIVND (reference sequence). The ends were cut back, 4 bases at V and 0 bases at J, with 7 bases in the middle. The CDR3 is made up of 14 amino acids. The CDR3 here is CASSTSNSNQPQHF. For the CDR3, the DNA is TGTGCCAGTAGTACCAGTAATAGCAATCAGCCCCAGCATTTT.

The rearrangement uses TRBV7-9 and TRBJ1-1, with TRBD1 matching over 9 bases. CDR1 is SEHNR and CDR2 is FQNEAQ in the germline V gene (reference sequence). The CDR3 has 15 amino acids. V shed 5 bases and J 1 base; nucleotides not matched to a gene: 5. In nucleotides, the CDR3 is TGTGCCAGCAGCAACAGGGGGCGGAAGAACACTGAAGCTTTCTTT. Amino acid sequence: CASSNRGRKNTEAFF.

V gene TRBV7-9 combines with J gene TRBJ2-2; D possibly corresponds to TRBD2 (6 bases). The germline V and J ends were trimmed by 6 bases and 3 bases, with 20 bases remaining between them. The CDR3 runs to 17 residues. Looked up from germline, CDR1 is SEHNR and CDR2 is FQNEAQ (reference sequence). CDR3 coding DNA: TGTGCCAGCAGTGATGAGGCCCCTAGCGTTTACACCGGGGAGCTGTTTTTT. Encoded protein: CASSDEAPSVYTGELFF.

The count of this clone is one. The V gene is TRBV5-1, the J gene TRBJ1-6, with D possibly matching TRBD1 (5 bases). From germline, CDR1 is SGHRS and CDR2 YFSETQ. The CDR3 length is 15 residues. V lost 0 bases, J lost 9 bases, and 13 bases lay in between. CDR3 sequence reads: CASSLGTYFSSPLHF. As DNA, the CDR3 is TGCGCCAGCAGCTTGGGGACATATTTTTCTTCACCCCTCCACTTT.

The gene calls are TRBV3-1 (or the pseudogene TRBV3-2) and TRBJ1-2; the D is unclear. Germline CDR1 is LGHDT and CDR2 is YNNKEL (reference sequence). V lost 4 bases and J 11 bases, leaving 17 bases between the germline ends. CDR3 size: 13 residues. CDR3: CASSPTGPAHYTF. The CDR3, as DNA: TGTGCCAGCAGCCCAACCGGTCCCGCCCATTACACCTTC.

V and J are TRBV19 and TRBJ1-5; 9 bases align to TRBD1. The junction had 2 bases not matched to a gene; V was cut back by 6 bases and J by 5 bases. The CDR3 extends over 13 amino acids. CDR1 is LNHDA, CDR2 SQIVND, per germline (reference sequence). The chain's CDR3 is CASSRTGDQPQHF. The CDR3 DNA sequence: TGTGCCAGTAGCCGGACAGGGGATCAGCCCCAGCATTTT.

V usage is TRBV24-1 and J usage is TRBJ2-3; D might be TRBD1 (5 bases). V was pared by 6 bases and J by 2 bases, with 8 bases between. The V gene's germline CDR1 is KGHDR and CDR2 SFDVKD. This CDR3 comprises 13 residues. CDR3: CATSQGDTDTQYF. DNA of the CDR3: TGTGCCACCAGTCAGGGCGACACAGATACGCAGTATTTT.

The V call is TRBV4-3, the J call TRBJ1-1; D perhaps matches TRBD1 (6 bases). The germline V and J ends were trimmed by 4 bases and 6 bases, with 21 bases remaining between them. This CDR3 spans 16 amino acids. CDR1 is LGHNA, CDR2 YSLEER, per germline. The CDR3 is CASSPGLGAAGAEAFF. Written as DNA, the CDR3 is TGCGCCAGCAGCCCAGGACTGGGGGCGGCTGGCGCTGAAGCTTTCTTT.

V and J are TRBV5-1 and TRBJ1-6; TRBD1 matches at 11 bases. Trimming removed 6 bases from V and 6 bases from J; junction bases left unmatched: 8. CDR3 length: 16 residues. The germline V gene has CDR1 SGHRS and CDR2 YFSETQ. CDR3: CASNTGTGGVNSPLHF. The CDR3 DNA follows: TGCGCCAGCAACACCGGGACAGGGGGTGTTAATTCACCCCTCCACTTT. The whole variable domain, remainder taken from reference TRBV5-1 and TRBJ1-6, is KAGVTQTPRYLIKTRGQQVTLSCSPISGHRSVSWYQQTPGQGLQFLFEYFSETQRNKGNFPGRFSGRQFSNSRSEMNVSTLELGDSALYLCASNTGTGGVNSPLHFGNGTRLTVT.

This chain joins TRBV7-9 and TRBJ1-1, with no clear D. Trimming left V 6 bases short and J 4 bases short, with 12 bases between. Germline V lookup: CDR1 SEHNR, CDR2 FQNEAQ (reference sequence). The CDR3 is 13 amino acids. Written as DNA, the CDR3 is TGTGCCAGCAGTTCAAATGGTGGCACTGAAGCTTTCTTT. Protein sequence: CASSSNGGTEAFF. Full variable domain (remainder filled in from reference TRBV7-9 and TRBJ1-1): DTGVSQNPRHKITKRGQNVTFRCDPISEHNRLYWYRQTLGQGPEFLTYFQNEAQLEKSRLLSDRFSAERPKGSFSTLEIQRTEQGDSAMYLCASSSNGGTEAFFGQGTRLTVV.

The chain employs TRBV4-1 and TRBJ2-5; D call uncertain. Germline V gene sequence: CDR1 MGHRA, CDR2 YSYEKL. The CDR3 has 14 amino acids. V lost 2 bases, J lost 4 bases, and 11 bases lay in between. In nucleotides, the CDR3 is TGCGCCAGCAGCCAATCCCGCCTACGAGAGACCCAGTACTTC. Translating it yields CASSQSRLRETQYF.

This rearrangement joins TRBV10-3 to TRBJ1-2; D is unclear. Deletions cut 3 bases from V and 7 bases from J, with 15 bases between. This CDR3 contains 14 residues. The germline V gene has CDR1 ENHRY and CDR2 SYGVKD. The CDR3 DNA follows: TGTGCCATCAGTGACTCGCGGACCGCACTTGGCTACACCTTC. Its protein is CAISDSRTALGYTF.

The rearrangement uses TRBV5-1 and TRBJ1-6; 8 bases line up with TRBD1. The J segment lost 7 bases and the V segment lost 7 bases, leaving 10 bases of the junction unmatched. The CDR3 is made up of 15 amino acids. Germline V gene data show CDR1 as SGHRS and CDR2 as YFSETQ. CDR3 in amino acids: CASRWKGQGNSPLHF. In DNA form, the CDR3 reads TGCGCCAGCCGCTGGAAAGGACAGGGAAATTCACCCCTCCACTTT.

This clone was seen only a few times. The chain uses TRBV24-1 and TRBJ2-7; tentatively, D is TRBD2 (5 bases). Germline loops: CDR1 KGHDR, CDR2 SFDVKD. The length of the CDR3 is 12 residues. Trimming removed 6 bases at V and 0 bases at J, with 5 bases between. CDR3 bases: TGTGCCACCAGTCGGGACTCCTACGAGCAGTACTTC. Its translation is CATSRDSYEQYF.